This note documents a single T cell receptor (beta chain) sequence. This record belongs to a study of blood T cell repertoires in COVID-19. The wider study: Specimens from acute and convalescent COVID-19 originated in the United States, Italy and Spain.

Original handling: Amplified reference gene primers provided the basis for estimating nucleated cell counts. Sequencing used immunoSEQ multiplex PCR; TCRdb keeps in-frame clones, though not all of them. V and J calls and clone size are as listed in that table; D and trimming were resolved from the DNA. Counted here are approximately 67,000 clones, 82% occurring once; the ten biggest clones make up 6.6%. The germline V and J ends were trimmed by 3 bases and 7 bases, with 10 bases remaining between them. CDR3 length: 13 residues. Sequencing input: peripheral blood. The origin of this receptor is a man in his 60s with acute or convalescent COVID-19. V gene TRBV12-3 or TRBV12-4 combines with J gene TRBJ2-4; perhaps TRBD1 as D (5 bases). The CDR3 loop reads CASSFARVNIQYF. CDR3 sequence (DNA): TGTGCCAGCAGTTTCGCCAGGGTTAACATTCAGTACTTC.